Following are 3 T cell receptor beta chains from one sample sequenced in a study of blood T cell repertoires in COVID-19. Generated by immunoSEQ multiplex PCR, the TCRdb table keeps only in-frame clones and is missing some. The table has 35,000 to 50,000 clones, about four fifths seen once; the top ten hold approximately 40%. Sequences were obtained from peripheral blood. The receptors stem from a woman aged 80 or over with acute or convalescent COVID-19.

This chain joins TRBV5-4 and TRBJ2-2; 11 bases are a match to TRBD2. The ends lost 4 bases at V and 6 bases at J; junction bases unmatched: 8. Germline lookup yields CDR1 SGHNT and CDR2 YYREEE (reference sequence). The length of the CDR3 is 16 residues. DNA of the CDR3: TGTGCCAGCAGCCAATTTAGCGGGGGGGTCGCCGGGGAGCTGTTTTTT. It specifies CASSQFSGGVAGELFF.

Of note for this clone: One junction end disagrees with the germline gene, perhaps due to a read error. In DNA form, the CDR3 reads TGTGCTAGCAGCTTGGGGGGGCCGGACACCGGGGAGCTGTTTTTT. Its translation is CASSLGGPDTGELFF. The chain recombines TRBV7-7 with TRBJ2-2; TRBD2 might be the D (7 bases). CDR3 size: 15 residues. CDR1 and CDR2 from the germline V gene are SSHAT and FNYEAQ (reference sequence).

This clone was recorded only once. The CDR3: CASSQGGGATWNEQFF. CDR3 sequence (DNA): TGCGCCAGCAGCCAAGGTGGGGGGGCGACGTGGAATGAGCAGTTCTTC. The gene calls are TRBV4-1 and TRBJ2-1; D perhaps matches TRBD2 (7 bases). Germline CDR1 reads MGHRA; CDR2 reads YSYEKL. V dropped 1 base and J dropped 7 bases, with 17 bases sitting between them. This CDR3 comprises 16 residues.